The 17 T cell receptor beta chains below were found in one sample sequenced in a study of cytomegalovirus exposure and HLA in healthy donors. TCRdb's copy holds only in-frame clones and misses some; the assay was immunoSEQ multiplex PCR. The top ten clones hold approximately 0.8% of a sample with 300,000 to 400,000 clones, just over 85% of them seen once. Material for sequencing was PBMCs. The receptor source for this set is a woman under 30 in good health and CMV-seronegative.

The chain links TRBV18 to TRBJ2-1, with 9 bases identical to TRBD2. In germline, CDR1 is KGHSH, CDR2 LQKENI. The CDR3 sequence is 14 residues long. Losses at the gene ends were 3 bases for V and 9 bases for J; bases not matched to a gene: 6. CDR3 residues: CASSPSGSGGEQFF. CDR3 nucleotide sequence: TGTGCCAGCTCACCTAGCGGGAGCGGAGGTGAGCAGTTCTTC.

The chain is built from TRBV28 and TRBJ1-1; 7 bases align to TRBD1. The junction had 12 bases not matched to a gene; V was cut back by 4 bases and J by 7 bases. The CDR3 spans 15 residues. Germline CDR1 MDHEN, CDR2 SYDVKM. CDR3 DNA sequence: TGTGCCAGCAGTTCCCAGACAGGGAGGAAACGTGAAGCTTTCTTT. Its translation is CASSSQTGRKREAFF.

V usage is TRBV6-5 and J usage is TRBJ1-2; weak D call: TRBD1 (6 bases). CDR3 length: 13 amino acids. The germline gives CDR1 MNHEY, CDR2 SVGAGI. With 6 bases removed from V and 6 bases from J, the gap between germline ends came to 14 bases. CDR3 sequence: CASRKQGGDGYTF. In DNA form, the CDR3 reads TGTGCCAGCAGGAAACAGGGTGGCGATGGCTACACCTTC.

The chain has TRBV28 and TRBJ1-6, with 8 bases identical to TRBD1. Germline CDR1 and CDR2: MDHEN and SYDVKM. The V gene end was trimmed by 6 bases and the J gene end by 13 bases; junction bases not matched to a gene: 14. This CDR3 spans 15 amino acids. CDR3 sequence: CASRLDRGRGSPLHF. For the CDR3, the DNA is TGTGCCAGCAGGTTAGACAGGGGCAGGGGGTCCCCCCTCCACTTT.

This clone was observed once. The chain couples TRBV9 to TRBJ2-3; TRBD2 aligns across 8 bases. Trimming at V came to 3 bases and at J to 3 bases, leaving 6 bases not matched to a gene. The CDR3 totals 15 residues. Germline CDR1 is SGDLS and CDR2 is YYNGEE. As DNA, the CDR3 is TGTGCCAGCAGCGCGGGACTAGGAAGGACAGATACGCAGTATTTT. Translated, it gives CASSAGLGRTDTQYF.

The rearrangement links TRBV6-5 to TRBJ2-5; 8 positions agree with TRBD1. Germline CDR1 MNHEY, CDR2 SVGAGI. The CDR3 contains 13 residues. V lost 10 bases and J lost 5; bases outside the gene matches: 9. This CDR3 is CATFGTGTETQYF. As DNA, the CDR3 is TGTGCCACCTTTGGGACAGGAACGGAGACCCAGTACTTC.

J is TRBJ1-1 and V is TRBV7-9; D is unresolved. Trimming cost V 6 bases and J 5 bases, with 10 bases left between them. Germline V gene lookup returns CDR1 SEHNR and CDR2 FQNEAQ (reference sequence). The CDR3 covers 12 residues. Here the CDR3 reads CASRHRGTEAFF. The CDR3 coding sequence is TGTGCCAGCAGGCACCGGGGTACTGAAGCTTTCTTT.

This chain's CDR3 is CASSLYSGSSYEQYF. The CDR3 region has the DNA TGTGCCAGCAGTTTATATAGCGGGAGCTCCTACGAGCAGTACTTC. The genes are TRBV27 and TRBJ2-7, with 9 nucleotides matching TRBD2. Germline V gene lookup returns CDR1 MNHEY and CDR2 SMNVEV (reference sequence). The ends lost 1 base at V and 0 bases at J; junction bases unmatched: 1. The CDR3 length is 15 residues.

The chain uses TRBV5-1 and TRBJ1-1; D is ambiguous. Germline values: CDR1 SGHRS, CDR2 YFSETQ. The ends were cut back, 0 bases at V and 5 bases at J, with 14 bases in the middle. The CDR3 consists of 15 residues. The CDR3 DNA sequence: TGCGCCAGCAGCTTGGGCGCGGGGATTAAAACTGAAGCTTTCTTT. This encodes CASSLGAGIKTEAFF.

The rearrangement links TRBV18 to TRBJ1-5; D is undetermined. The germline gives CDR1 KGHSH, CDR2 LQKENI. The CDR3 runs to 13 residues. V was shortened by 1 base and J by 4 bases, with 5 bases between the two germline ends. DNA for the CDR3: TGTGCCAGCTCACCACGGCGGAATCAGCCCCAGCATTTT. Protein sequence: CASSPRRNQPQHF.

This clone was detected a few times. CDR3 in amino acids: CASSFDRANTGELFF. Written as DNA, the CDR3 is TGTGCCAGCAGTTTCGACAGGGCCAACACCGGGGAGCTGTTTTTT. The chain employs TRBV6-5 and TRBJ2-2, with TRBD1 identical over 7 bases. With 4 bases clipped from V and 2 bases from J, the junction kept 4 bases outside the gene matches. Germline V gene lookup returns CDR1 MNHEY and CDR2 SVGAGI. The CDR3 totals 15 residues.

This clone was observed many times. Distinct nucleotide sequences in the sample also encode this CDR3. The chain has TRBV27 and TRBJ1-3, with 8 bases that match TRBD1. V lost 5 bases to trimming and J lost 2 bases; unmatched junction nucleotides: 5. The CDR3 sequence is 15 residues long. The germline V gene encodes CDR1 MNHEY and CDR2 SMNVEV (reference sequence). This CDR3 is CASSPDRGPGNTIYF. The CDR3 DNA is TGTGCCAGCAGTCCAGACAGGGGCCCTGGAAACACCATATATTTT.

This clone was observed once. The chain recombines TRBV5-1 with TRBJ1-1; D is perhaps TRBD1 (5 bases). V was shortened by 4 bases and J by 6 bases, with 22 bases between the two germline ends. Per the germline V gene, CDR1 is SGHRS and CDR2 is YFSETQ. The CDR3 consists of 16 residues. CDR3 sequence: CASSASTRQRWAEAFF. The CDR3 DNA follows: TGCGCCAGCAGCGCATCAACTCGACAGCGATGGGCTGAAGCTTTCTTT.

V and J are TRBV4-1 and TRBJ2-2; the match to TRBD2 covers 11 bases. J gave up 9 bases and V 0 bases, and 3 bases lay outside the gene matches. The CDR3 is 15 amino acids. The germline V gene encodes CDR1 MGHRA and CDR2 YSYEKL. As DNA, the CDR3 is TGCGCCAGCAGCCAAGAGACTAGCGGGGTCCGGGAGCTGTTTTTT. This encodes CASSQETSGVRELFF.

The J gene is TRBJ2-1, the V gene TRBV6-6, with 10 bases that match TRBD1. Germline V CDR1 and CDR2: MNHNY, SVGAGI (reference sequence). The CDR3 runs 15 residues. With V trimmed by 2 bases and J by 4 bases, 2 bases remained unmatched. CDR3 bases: TGTGCCAGCAGTTACGACAGGGGGCTGTACAATGAGCAGTTCTTC. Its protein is CASSYDRGLYNEQFF.

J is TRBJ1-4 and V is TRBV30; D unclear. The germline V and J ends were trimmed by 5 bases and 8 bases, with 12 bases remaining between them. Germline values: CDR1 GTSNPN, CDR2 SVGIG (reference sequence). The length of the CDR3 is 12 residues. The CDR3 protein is CAWGGFEEKLFF. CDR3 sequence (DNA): TGTGCCTGGGGAGGGTTCGAAGAAAAACTGTTTTTT.

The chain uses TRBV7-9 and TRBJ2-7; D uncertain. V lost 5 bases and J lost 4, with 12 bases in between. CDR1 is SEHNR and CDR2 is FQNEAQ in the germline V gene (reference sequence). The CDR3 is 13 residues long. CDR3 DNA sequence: TGTGCCAGCAGCCCCCATTCGGTTTACGAGCAGTACTTC. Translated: CASSPHSVYEQYF.